These T cell receptor beta chains were read from a single sample in a study of graft-versus-host responses after intestinal transplantation. Produced via immunoSEQ multiplex PCR; TCRdb's table is partial and in-frame only. The data contain about 4,000 clones, roughly 70% of them singletons. The material sequenced was ileum tissue, taken 17 days after transplant. Receptors were obtained from a human patient who received an intestinal transplant, so some T cells may come from the graft donor. Both conserved end residues are trimmed from each CDR3. Only some rows state a clone size, as once, few, many or a class for expanded clones.

v_gene: TRBV11-2; abundance: NA; j_gene: TRBJ2-5; CDR3aa: ASSLGLAGGETQY
v_gene: TRBV27; abundance: NA; j_gene: TRBJ2-2; CDR3aa: ASSEPPLSTGELF
v_gene: TRBV30; abundance: NA; j_gene: TRBJ1-5; CDR3aa: AWSAGGFGQPQH
v_gene: TRBV4-1; abundance: few; j_gene: TRBJ1-5; CDR3aa: ASSRDRGLQPQH
v_gene: TRBV7-6; abundance: NA; j_gene: TRBJ2-1; CDR3aa: ASSLDGSGGNNEQF
v_gene: TRBV7-7; abundance: once; j_gene: TRBJ2-3; CDR3aa: ASSLGFAATDTQY
v_gene: TRBV25-1; abundance: NA; j_gene: TRBJ1-3; CDR3aa: ASSPPGTGAGNTIY
v_gene: TRBV5-5; abundance: few; j_gene: TRBJ2-2; CDR3aa: ASSPTGTNTGELF
v_gene: TRBV6-6; abundance: NA; j_gene: TRBJ1-6; CDR3aa: ASSYKDRAGSPLH
v_gene: TRBV5-1; abundance: NA; j_gene: TRBJ2-3; CDR3aa: ASSFSGTSGDTQY
v_gene: TRBV15; abundance: NA; j_gene: TRBJ2-1; CDR3aa: ATSPEDRVPNEQF
v_gene: TRBV28; abundance: NA; j_gene: TRBJ1-2; CDR3aa: ASSFGQAFYGYT
v_gene: TRBV5-1; abundance: NA; j_gene: TRBJ1-4; CDR3aa: ASSLEPGANEKLF
v_gene: TRBV4-3; abundance: once; j_gene: TRBJ1-1; CDR3aa: ASSPGGQLEAF
v_gene: TRBV28; abundance: medium-sized; j_gene: TRBJ1-6; CDR3aa: ASRIQEYNSPLH
v_gene: TRBV27; abundance: NA; j_gene: TRBJ2-2; CDR3aa: ASSETGTAHTGELF
v_gene: TRBV19; abundance: NA; j_gene: TRBJ2-3; CDR3aa: ATSNQGTDTQY
v_gene: TRBV29-1; abundance: NA; j_gene: TRBJ2-1; CDR3aa: SHGTSGGVPYNEQF
v_gene: TRBV5-1; abundance: NA; j_gene: TRBJ2-3; CDR3aa: ASSPASGVAGGSSTDTQY
v_gene: TRBV5-6; abundance: NA; j_gene: TRBJ2-1; CDR3aa: ASSLGWLGGSYEQF
v_gene: TRBV6-4; abundance: NA; j_gene: TRBJ2-3; CDR3aa: ASSETSGGSDTQY
v_gene: TRBV6-6; abundance: NA; j_gene: TRBJ2-5; CDR3aa: ASTLQYQETQY
v_gene: TRBV4-1; abundance: few; j_gene: TRBJ1-4; CDR3aa: ASSQDLVRDSTNEKLF
v_gene: TRBV7-9; abundance: few; j_gene: TRBJ1-5; CDR3aa: ASSHGGGNQPQH
v_gene: TRBV5-4; abundance: NA; j_gene: TRBJ1-1; CDR3aa: ASSRRGWTEAF
v_gene: TRBV6-5; abundance: NA; j_gene: TRBJ1-2; CDR3aa: ASNGQGNGYT
v_gene: TRBV4-3; abundance: NA; j_gene: TRBJ2-3; CDR3aa: ASSSIPGVVTDTQY
v_gene: TRBV15; abundance: NA; j_gene: TRBJ1-6; CDR3aa: ATSDRGESPLH
v_gene: TRBV30; abundance: few; j_gene: TRBJ2-5; CDR3aa: AWAGGSGTQY
v_gene: TRBV5-6; abundance: few; j_gene: TRBJ1-4; CDR3aa: ASRPQEDEKLF
v_gene: TRBV7-3; abundance: NA; j_gene: TRBJ2-1; CDR3aa: ASSYRLASYNEQF
v_gene: TRBV6-5; abundance: few; j_gene: TRBJ2-3; CDR3aa: ASTKGAPTDTQY
v_gene: TRBV29-1; abundance: NA; j_gene: TRBJ1-1; CDR3aa: SVGGQGWTEAF
v_gene: TRBV28; abundance: NA; j_gene: TRBJ2-3; CDR3aa: ASSFSAGGPGDTQY
v_gene: TRBV7-2; abundance: NA; j_gene: TRBJ2-5; CDR3aa: ATTGRGGRYETQY
v_gene: TRBV14; abundance: NA; j_gene: TRBJ2-5; CDR3aa: ASSPETNQDVETQY
v_gene: TRBV11-2; abundance: NA; j_gene: TRBJ2-3; CDR3aa: ASSLILPQVKGVDTQY